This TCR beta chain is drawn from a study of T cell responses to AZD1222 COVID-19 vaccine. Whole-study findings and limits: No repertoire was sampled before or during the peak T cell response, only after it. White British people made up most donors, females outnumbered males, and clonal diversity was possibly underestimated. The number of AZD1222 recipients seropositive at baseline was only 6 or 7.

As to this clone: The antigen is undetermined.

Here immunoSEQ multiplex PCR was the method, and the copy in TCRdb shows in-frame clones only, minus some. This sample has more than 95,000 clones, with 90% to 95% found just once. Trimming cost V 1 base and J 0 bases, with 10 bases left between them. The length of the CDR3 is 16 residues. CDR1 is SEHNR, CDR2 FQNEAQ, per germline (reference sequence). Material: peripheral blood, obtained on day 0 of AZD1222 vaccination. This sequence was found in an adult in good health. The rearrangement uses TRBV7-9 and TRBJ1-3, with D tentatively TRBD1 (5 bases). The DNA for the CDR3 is TGTGCCAGCAGCTTAGGGGGCCAGAGCTCTGGAAACACCATATATTTT. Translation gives CASSLGGQSSGNTIYF.